Listed below are T cell receptor beta chains from one sample, sequenced in a study of blood T cell repertoires in COVID-19. Sequenced by immunoSEQ multiplex PCR; TCRdb stores in-frame clones only, minus some. The sample has some 69,000 clones, roughly 90% seen once; the top ten hold roughly 1.3%. Sequencing used peripheral blood. The source of these receptors is a man aged 55 to 69 with acute or convalescent COVID-19. Each CDR3 is given with its conserved first and last residue. Each record gives: V gene, clone size, J gene, D gene, CDR3 protein, CDR3 DNA. D genes are given only for firm matches. Clone sizes are given selectively: once, few, many, or a class where the clone is expanded.

TRBV7-9	few	TRBJ2-1	TRBD1	CASSSGTANFNEQFF	TGTGCCAGCAGCTCCGGGACAGCAAATTTCAATGAGCAGTTCTTC
TRBV30	few	TRBJ1-1	NA	CAWSVISLNTEAFF	TGTGCCTGGAGTGTAATTTCATTGAACACTGAAGCTTTCTTT
TRBV18	NA	TRBJ1-1	NA	CASSPGDTGREAFF	TGTGCCAGCTCACCTGGGGACACCGGACGGGAAGCTTTCTTT
TRBV6-5	NA	TRBJ1-6	NA	CASRNRASYNSPLHF	TGTGCCAGCAGAAACAGGGCGTCCTATAATTCACCCCTCCACTTT
TRBV30	NA	TRBJ2-1	NA	CAWSEYSEQFF	TGTGCCTGGAGTGAATACAGTGAGCAGTTCTTC
TRBV9	NA	TRBJ2-7	NA	CASSVGGTGSYEQYF	TGTGCCAGCAGCGTAGGAGGCACTGGCTCCTACGAGCAGTACTTC